The clone carrying this T cell receptor beta chain has a count of ten or more. The antigen is unknown. A process of 5'RACE template switching, which added a universal primer site and UMIs, was used to make TCR cDNA. Each CDR3 protein is one row after TCRdb ran MiXCR on the 5' RACE reads. The sample has approximately 450,000 distinct CDR3 sequences, 18% seen once. The sample belongs to a study of T cells after yellow fever vaccination. Whole-study results and caveats: Post-booster samples contained most primary-vaccination clones (around 96% CD4, less than 90% CD8). Researchers noted that a small share of clonotypes showed up in both CD4 and CD8 compartments.

Germline trimming cut 1 base from V and 3 bases from J; bases unmatched to any gene: 3. Germline V lookup: CDR1 SEHNR, CDR2 FQNEAQ (reference sequence). This CDR3 has 15 amino acids. This sequence originates from a man aged 18 to 30 who received the YFV17D yellow fever vaccine. The input for sequencing was PBMCs, taken before the yellow fever booster vaccination. The chain carries TRBV7-9 and TRBJ2-1, with 7 bases lining up with TRBD1. The CDR3 DNA reads TGTGCCAGCAGCTTAGGACAGGGACGCTACAATGAGCAGTTCTTC. It translates to CASSLGQGRYNEQFF.